This T cell receptor beta chain originates from a study of T cell clusters in autoimmune cytopenias. Study outcomes and limitations: Primary autoimmune cytopenia patients appeared to lack physiological T cell clusters present in healthy donors.

TRB was amplified from roughly 0.25 ug of peripheral blood genomic DNA per sample. A word on this clonotype: Its antigen is not identified.

TRB rearrangements were amplified by touch-down multiplex PCR with mixed TRB-A/B primers. TCRdb re-called the multiplex PCR reads and catalogs CDR3 proteins one per entry, DNA excluded. The specimen's table records more than 6,500 distinct CDR3 sequences. The CDR3 extends over 14 amino acids. The V gene's germline CDR1 is KGHSH and CDR2 LQKENI. Sequenced input: peripheral blood. The chain combines TRBV18 with TRBJ1-5. The sequence derives from a human donor with an autoimmune cytopenia or autoimmune hepatitis (not recorded which). The CDR3 sequence: CASSREYSNQPQHF.